This T cell receptor (beta chain) was sequenced in a study of radiotherapy plus CTLA-4 blockade in lung cancer. V dropped 3 bases and J dropped 5 bases, with 7 bases sitting between them. In germline, CDR1 is SGHNT, CDR2 YYREEE (reference sequence). The CDR3 covers 12 residues. Assay used: immunoSEQ multiplex PCR; TCRdb lists only in-frame clones, some missing. This sample has more than 55,000 clones, with about 80% found just once. This material consisted of peripheral blood, taken from a patient treated with radiotherapy plus ipilimumab. V gene TRBV5-4 combines with J gene TRBJ2-3; D is ambiguous. The receptor comes from a human donor with non-small cell lung cancer whose response to radiotherapy plus ipilimumab could not be evaluated. The CDR3 DNA reads as TGTGCCAGCAGCTCGAAGCAAGATACGCAGTATTTT. It translates to CASSSKQDTQYF.